The following is a T cell receptor (beta chain) sequence with its context. The method was immunoSEQ multiplex PCR; TCRdb's version includes in-frame clones alone and lacks a portion of them. In the table there are 100,000 to 120,000 clones, around 83% of which are singletons. The data were obtained in a study of blood T cell repertoires in COVID-19. Study details: T cells, B-cell-depleted T cells, or PBMCs provided the cDNA or gDNA that served as material.

The material sequenced was peripheral blood. This receptor was identified in a man aged 35 to 55 with acute or convalescent COVID-19.

CDR3: CASSQEAIYGVPYGYTF. DNA of the CDR3: TGTGCCAGCAGCCAAGAAGCGATTTACGGGGTCCCCTATGGCTACACCTTC. The V gene is TRBV3-1 (or the pseudogene TRBV3-2), the J gene TRBJ1-2; D unclear. This CDR3 contains 17 residues. Trimming removed 0 bases at V and 4 bases at J, with 18 bases between. Germline V CDR1 and CDR2: LGHDT, YNNKEL (reference sequence).